The 5 T cell receptor beta chains below were found in one sample sequenced in a study of patients and donors after allogeneic stem cell transplantation. TCRdb reprocessed the RT-PCR reads via MiXCR and lists one record per CDR3 protein. This table has 800,000 to 1,000,000 distinct CDR3 sequences, roughly 18% appearing once. Sequences were obtained from blood, either unsorted or a sorted T cell fraction (not recorded which). These receptors all stem from a human donor who was either an allogeneic HSCT recipient or a stem cell or donor lymphocyte infusion donor (not recorded which). It is not recorded whose cells these are; they may come from a transplant donor.

The chain has TRBV3-1 and TRBJ2-1, with D possibly called TRBD1 or TRBD2 (6 bases each). Trimming took 4 bases from V and 6 from J, leaving 19 bases between them. The length of the CDR3 is 16 residues. Germline V gene sequence: CDR1 LGHDT, CDR2 YNNKEL (reference sequence). The CDR3 loop reads CASSPLRGVTGNEQFF. The DNA of the CDR3 is TGTGCCAGCAGCCCGCTTAGGGGGGTGACGGGCAATGAGCAGTTCTTC.

The V call is TRBV5-1, the J call TRBJ1-1; tentative D call: TRBD1 (6 bases). CDR3 length equals 14 residues. The germline V and J ends were trimmed by 3 bases and 10 bases, with 19 bases remaining between them. CDR1 SGHRS and CDR2 YFSETQ come from the germline V gene. CDR3 sequence reads: CASSSRARTAGAFF. The DNA of the CDR3 is TGCGCCAGCAGCTCCCGAGCTCGGACAGCCGGAGCTTTCTTT.

The rearrangement links TRBV20-1 to TRBJ1-4; 8 bases fit TRBD1. J lost 9 bases, V lost 2 bases, and 5 bases had no gene match. This CDR3 contains 13 residues. Germline V gene data show CDR1 as DFQATT and CDR2 as SNEGSKA (reference sequence). The CDR3 DNA sequence: TGCAGTGCTAGACGGCAGGGGGCGAAAAAACTGTTTTTT. Amino acids: CSARRQGAKKLFF.

The J gene is TRBJ2-5, the V gene TRBV20-1; 7 bases fit TRBD2. CDR3 length equals 15 residues. Germline V gene lookup returns CDR1 DFQATT and CDR2 SNEGSKA (reference sequence). V lost 5 bases to trimming and J lost 2 bases; unmatched junction nucleotides: 11. CDR3 residues: CSAGLTGGTQETQYF. As DNA, the CDR3 is TGCAGTGCTGGTCTGACCGGGGGGACTCAAGAGACCCAGTACTTC.

The chain is built from TRBV15 and TRBJ2-2; D might be TRBD1 (5 bases). V shed 2 bases and J shed 4 bases, with 11 bases lying between them. The CDR3 is 15 residues long. Per germline, CDR1 LNHNV and CDR2 YYDKDF (reference sequence). The CDR3 nucleotides read TGTGCCACCAGCAGAAATAGGGGAATCACCGGGGAGCTGTTTTTT. It yields the protein CATSRNRGITGELFF.